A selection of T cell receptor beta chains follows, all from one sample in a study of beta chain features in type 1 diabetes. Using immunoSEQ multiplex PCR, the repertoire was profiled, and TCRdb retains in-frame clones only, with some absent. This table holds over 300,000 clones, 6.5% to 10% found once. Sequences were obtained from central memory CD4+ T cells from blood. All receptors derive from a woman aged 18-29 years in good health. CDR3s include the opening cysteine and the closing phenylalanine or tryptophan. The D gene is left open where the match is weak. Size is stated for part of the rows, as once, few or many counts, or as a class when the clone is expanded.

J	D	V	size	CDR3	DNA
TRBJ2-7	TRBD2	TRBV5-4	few	CASSSQSGRSTYEQYF	TGTGCCAGCAGCTCCCAAAGCGGGAGATCCACCTACGAGCAGTACTTC
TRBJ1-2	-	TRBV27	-	CASSLKGGRGRLYGYTF	TGTGCCAGCAGTTTAAAGGGGGGCAGGGGTAGGCTCTACGGCTACACCTTC
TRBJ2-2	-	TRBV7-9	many	CASSPRTAGELFF	TGTGCCAGCAGCCCCCGGACGGCCGGGGAGCTGTTTTTT
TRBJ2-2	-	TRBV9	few	CASSTSGNTGELFF	TGTGCCAGCAGTACTTCCGGGAACACCGGGGAGCTGTTTTTT
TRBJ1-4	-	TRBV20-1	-	CSARNEKLFF	TGCAGTGCTCGGAATGAAAAACTGTTTTTT
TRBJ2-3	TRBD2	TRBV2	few	CASSRAGGRGDTQYF	TGTGCCAGCAGTCGAGCGGGAGGGCGGGGAGATACGCAGTATTTT
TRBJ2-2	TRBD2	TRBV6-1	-	CASRVGLGLFGELFF	TGTGCCAGCAGGGTCGGACTAGGCCTTTTCGGGGAGCTGTTTTTT
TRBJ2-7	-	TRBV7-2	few	CASSRSGTYEQYF	TGTGCCAGCAGCCGTTCTGGCACCTACGAGCAGTACTTC
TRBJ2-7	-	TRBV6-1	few	CASSEGDRTAGTSYEQYF	TGTGCCAGCAGTGAAGGCGACCGGACAGCGGGGACCTCCTACGAGCAGTACTTC
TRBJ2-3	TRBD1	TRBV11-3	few	CASSSGQGRNTQYF	TGTGCCAGCAGCTCGGGACAGGGAAGGAATACGCAGTATTTT
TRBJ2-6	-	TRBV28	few	CASSLLGGASGANVLTF	TGTGCCAGCAGTTTATTGGGCGGAGCCTCTGGGGCCAACGTCCTGACTTTC
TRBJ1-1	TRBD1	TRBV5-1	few	CASSRSTGGFTEAFF	TGCGCCAGCAGCCGGTCGACAGGGGGTTTCACTGAAGCTTTCTTT
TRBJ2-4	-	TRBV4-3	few	CASSQDRSATIQYF	TGCGCCAGCAGCCAAGATCGTTCTGCAACCATTCAGTACTTC
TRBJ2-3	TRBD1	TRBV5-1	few	CASSLGQGGDTQYF	TGCGCCAGCAGCTTGGGACAGGGTGGAGATACGCAGTATTTT
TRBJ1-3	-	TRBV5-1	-	CASSLEGMERNTIYF	TGCGCCAGCAGCTTGGAAGGGATGGAAAGAAACACCATATATTTT
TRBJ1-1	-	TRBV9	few	CASSSGQENTEAFF	TGTGCCAGCAGCTCGGGACAAGAAAACACTGAAGCTTTCTTT
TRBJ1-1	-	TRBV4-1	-	CASSLLWNTEAFF	TGCGCCAGCAGCCTCCTATGGAACACTGAAGCTTTCTTT
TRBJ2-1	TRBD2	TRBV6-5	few	CASSYGTGGPDEQFF	TGTGCCAGCAGTTACGGAACGGGAGGGCCCGATGAGCAGTTCTTC
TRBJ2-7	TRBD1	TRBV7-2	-	CASSLGQGAKEQYF	TGTGCCAGCAGCCTGGGACAGGGGGCTAAAGAGCAGTACTTC
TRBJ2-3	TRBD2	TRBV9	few	CASSVATSGITDTQYF	TGTGCCAGCAGCGTAGCAACTAGCGGGATCACAGATACGCAGTATTTT